These 25 T cell receptor beta chains came from one sample sequenced in a study of T cell changes during pregnancy in multiple sclerosis. Profiling relied on immunoSEQ multiplex PCR, and the TCRdb table lists in-frame clones only, not all of them. The data show about 61,000 clones, over 80% seen once. The specimen was peripheral blood, collected in the first trimester of pregnancy. Source of these receptors: a female donor in good health, enrolled as a control in a pregnancy study.

This clone was picked up one time. V gene TRBV15 combines with J gene TRBJ2-7, with 11 bases fitting TRBD1. Germline V gives CDR1 LNHNV, CDR2 YYDKDF (reference sequence). The CDR3 spans 14 residues. V lost 3 bases to trimming and J lost 4 bases; unmatched junction nucleotides: 2. The DNA for the CDR3 is TGTGCCACCAGCAGGGGACAGGGGGGATACGAGCAGTACTTC. It codes for CATSRGQGGYEQYF.

J is TRBJ2-5 and V is TRBV27, with D perhaps TRBD1 (5 bases). This CDR3 has 14 amino acids. The V gene lost 4 bases and the J gene lost 2 bases, with 11 bases spanning the gap. Germline CDR1 is MNHEY and CDR2 is SMNVEV (reference sequence). The CDR3 reads CASSSLDRQETQYF. As DNA, the CDR3 is TGTGCCAGCAGTTCCCTCGACAGACAAGAGACCCAGTACTTC.

The sample holds one count of this clone. The rearrangement joins TRBV14 to TRBJ1-4; 10 nucleotides match TRBD1. Germline trimming cut 4 bases from V and 8 bases from J; bases unmatched to any gene: 7. Germline loops: CDR1 SGHDN, CDR2 FVKESK. The CDR3 length is 15 residues. The CDR3 bases are TGTGCCAGCAGCCCCCGGACAGGGGGACTGGAAAAACTGTTTTTT. Translation gives CASSPRTGGLEKLFF.

This clone appeared once. The CDR3 loop reads CASSVGTGENSPLHF. CDR3 DNA sequence: TGTGCCAGCAGTGTAGGGACAGGGGAAAATTCACCCCTCCACTTT. The chain links TRBV2 to TRBJ1-6; 10 bases match TRBD1. This CDR3 region has 15 residues. The trim removed 4 bases at V and 7 bases at J, leaving 4 bases unmatched. The V gene's germline CDR1 is SNHLY and CDR2 FYNNEI.

The chain joins TRBV5-6 to TRBJ1-5, with D perhaps matching TRBD1 (6 bases). The V end lost 2 bases, the J end lost 7 bases, and 16 bases lay between the germline ends. CDR3 size: 15 residues. Germline V gives CDR1 SGHDT, CDR2 YYEEEE. DNA of the CDR3: TGTGCCAGCAGCTTTGGGGGCAGGAGCCGACAGCCCCAGCATTTT. Translating gives CASSFGGRSRQPQHF.

This clone appeared once. This chain uses TRBV30 with TRBJ1-2; tentatively, D is TRBD1 (6 bases). The CDR3 loop spans 12 amino acids. From germline, CDR1 is GTSNPN and CDR2 SVGIG (reference sequence). Trimming pared 5 bases from V and 7 bases from J, leaving 14 bases between. The CDR3 bases are TGTGCCTGGGCCCCAACAGGGACTGGCTACACCTTC. Translating gives CAWAPTGTGYTF.

The chain is built from TRBV19 and TRBJ2-2, with D unresolved. Between the trimmed V and J ends, which lost 5 bases and 2 bases, there was a span of 15 bases. From germline, CDR1 is LNHDA and CDR2 SQIVND (reference sequence). The CDR3 has 16 amino acids. CDR3 nucleotides: TGTGCCAGTAGTTTCTTGACCGAGGTTAACACCGGGGAGCTGTTTTTT. The encoded protein is CASSFLTEVNTGELFF.

The CDR3 DNA reads TGTGCCAGCAGTGCCATAGACAGGGGAAGGGAGACCCAGTACTTC. This codes for CASSAIDRGRETQYF. The chain links TRBV2 to TRBJ2-5; 8 bases fit TRBD1. The CDR3 loop spans 15 amino acids. From germline, CDR1 is SNHLY and CDR2 FYNNEI. The V and J ends lost 4 bases and 5 bases, in that order; junction bases with no gene match: 9.

The rearrangement uses TRBV7-9 and TRBJ2-1, with TRBD2 identical over 7 bases. The CDR3 runs 16 residues. Germline V gives CDR1 SEHNR, CDR2 FQNEAQ (reference sequence). J was trimmed by 5 bases and V by 2 bases; bases with no gene match: 9. DNA of the CDR3: TGTGCCAGCAGCTTAATCTTGAGCGGGGCGAACAATGAGCAGTTCTTC. Amino acid sequence: CASSLILSGANNEQFF.

V gene TRBV14 combines with J gene TRBJ1-5, with no clear D. Per the germline V gene, CDR1 is SGHDN and CDR2 is FVKESK. V lost 2 bases and J 5 bases, leaving 10 bases between the germline ends. The CDR3 runs 14 residues. The CDR3 loop is CASSQTGFDQPQHF. DNA of the CDR3: TGTGCCAGCAGCCAAACGGGTTTTGATCAGCCCCAGCATTTT.

V and J are TRBV30 and TRBJ1-1; D gene unclear. The V and J ends lost 4 bases and 5 bases respectively, with 17 bases between them. This CDR3 comprises 14 residues. Germline V gene data show CDR1 as GTSNPN and CDR2 as SVGIG (reference sequence). In nucleotides, the CDR3 is TGTGCCTGGATGAAAACTCGTCTGAGAACTGAAGCTTTCTTT. This translates into CAWMKTRLRTEAFF.

The rearrangement links TRBV27 to TRBJ2-7; TRBD1 matches at 10 bases. V gave up 8 bases and J gave up 3 bases; unmatched junction bases: 10. The CDR3 has 15 residues. The germline V gene encodes CDR1 MNHEY and CDR2 SMNVEV (reference sequence). CDR3 nucleotide sequence: TGTGCCAGCCGACGGGGACAGGGGCGCAGCTACGAGCAGTACTTC. This gives the protein CASRRGQGRSYEQYF.

This clone was seen just once. The V call is TRBV11-1, the J call TRBJ1-1, with 7 bases aligning to TRBD1. Per germline, CDR1 SGHAT and CDR2 FQDESV (reference sequence). The CDR3 consists of 14 residues. The trim removed 4 bases at V and 5 bases at J, leaving 7 bases unmatched. The CDR3 region is CASSSGGRWTEAFF. For the CDR3, the DNA is TGTGCCAGCAGCTCAGGGGGGCGGTGGACTGAAGCTTTCTTT.

The chain has TRBV30 and TRBJ2-7; weak D call: TRBD1 (5 bases). The CDR3 is made up of 14 amino acids. Germline CDR1 reads GTSNPN; CDR2 reads SVGIG (reference sequence). Deletions cut 5 bases from V and 0 bases from J, with 14 bases between. The CDR3 DNA reads TGTGCCTGGGCCGGACACCCGAGCTCCTACGAGCAGTACTTC. This translates into CAWAGHPSSYEQYF.

The chain is built from TRBV7-2 and TRBJ2-3; 8 bases agree with TRBD2. CDR1 SGHTA and CDR2 FQGNSA come from the germline V gene. Germline trimming cut 1 base from V and 0 bases from J; bases unmatched to any gene: 3. The CDR3 spans 16 residues. The CDR3 loop is CASSLVAGGSTDTQYF. The DNA of the CDR3 is TGTGCCAGCAGCTTAGTGGCGGGGGGTAGCACAGATACGCAGTATTTT.

The chain is built from TRBV4-3 and TRBJ1-4; D is undetermined. Trimming pared 1 base from V and 0 bases from J, leaving 21 bases between. CDR1 is LGHNA, CDR2 YSLEER, per germline. The CDR3 length is 20 residues. The CDR3 bases are TGCGCCAGCAGCCAAGTGGGCGCCCGGGGAAAATTCCCAACTAATGAAAAACTGTTTTTT. It encodes CASSQVGARGKFPTNEKLFF.

The rearrangement joins TRBV6-1 to TRBJ2-5; TRBD1 matches at 10 bases. The J segment lost 4 bases and the V segment lost 0 bases, leaving 2 bases of the junction unmatched. The CDR3 extends over 15 amino acids. Germline CDR1 and CDR2: MNHNS and SASEGT. CDR3 coding DNA: TGTGCCAGCAGTGAAGCGACAGGGGGCCGAGAGACCCAGTACTTC. It specifies CASSEATGGRETQYF.

The rearrangement links TRBV7-9 to TRBJ1-3; no clear D. Germline lookup yields CDR1 SEHNR and CDR2 FQNEAQ (reference sequence). Between the trimmed V and J ends, which lost 5 bases and 2 bases, there was a span of 19 bases. The CDR3 runs to 17 residues. This CDR3 is CASSPSVRGKAGNTIYF. The CDR3 bases are TGTGCCAGCAGCCCATCGGTGCGGGGAAAGGCTGGAAACACCATATATTTT.

The genes are TRBV4-3 and TRBJ2-1; D remains ambiguous. CDR1 and CDR2 (germline): LGHNA, YSLEER. With 0 bases removed from V and 5 bases from J, the gap between germline ends came to 8 bases. CDR3 length: 14 amino acids. CDR3 nucleotide sequence: TGCGCCAGCAGCCAAGATTACAGTAACAATGAGCAGTTCTTC. Its translation: CASSQDYSNNEQFF.

J is TRBJ2-1 and V is TRBV19; TRBD1 might be the D (6 bases). This CDR3 is 16 amino acids long. Germline V lookup: CDR1 LNHDA, CDR2 SQIVND (reference sequence). Trimming took 2 bases from V and 6 from J, leaving 17 bases between them. CDR3 residues: CASSISLRTVPNEQFF. The CDR3 region has the DNA TGTGCCAGTAGTATATCCCTTCGGACAGTTCCCAATGAGCAGTTCTTC.

The gene calls are TRBV6-4 and TRBJ2-1, with TRBD2 identical over 8 bases. The junction had 14 bases not matched to a gene; V was cut back by 4 bases and J by 9 bases. The CDR3 runs to 16 residues. Germline loops: CDR1 MRHNA, CDR2 SNTAGT. CDR3: CASSASGRGDVREQFF. The CDR3 nucleotides are TGTGCCAGCAGTGCCTCCGGGAGGGGCGATGTTCGTGAGCAGTTCTTC.

This chain connects TRBV4-3 to TRBJ1-2; D is unresolved. The V end was cut by 0 bases, the J end by 8 bases, with 13 bases between. Germline V gene sequence: CDR1 LGHNA, CDR2 YSLEER. The CDR3 totals 14 residues. The CDR3 protein is CASSQESWSNGYTF. In DNA form, the CDR3 reads TGCGCCAGCAGCCAAGAAAGCTGGTCGAACGGCTACACCTTC.

The genes are TRBV9 and TRBJ1-4; no reliable D call. This CDR3 has 15 residues. The V end was cut by 3 bases, the J end by 0 bases, with 9 bases between. Looked up from germline, CDR1 is SGDLS and CDR2 is YYNGEE. The CDR3 DNA reads as TGTGCCAGCAGCGCAGCGGTTGCAACTAATGAAAAACTGTTTTTT. Residues: CASSAAVATNEKLFF.

The rearrangement links TRBV10-3 to TRBJ2-3; TRBD2 agrees at 12 bases. CDR1 and CDR2 (germline): ENHRY, SYGVKD. This CDR3 is built from 13 residues. V was clipped by 10 bases and J by 6 bases; unmatched bases: 5. For the CDR3, the DNA is TGTGCCACCCGGACTAGCGGGGATGATACGCAGTATTTT. Protein sequence: CATRTSGDDTQYF.

The rearrangement links TRBV25-1 to TRBJ1-1; TRBD1 matches at 10 bases. The CDR3 covers 17 residues. Germline V lookup: CDR1 MGHDK, CDR2 SYGVNS. The V and J ends lost 4 bases and 4 bases, in that order; junction bases with no gene match: 12. CDR3 protein: CASSAGQGLVRGTEAFF. The CDR3 nucleotides are TGTGCCAGCAGTGCGGGACAGGGGTTAGTAAGGGGCACTGAAGCTTTCTTT.